This TCR beta chain was recorded in a study of CD8+CD57+ T cells in acquired aplastic anemia. The use of genomic DNA as template underpinned the TCR beta VDJ and CDR3 profiling. TCRdb reprocessed the reads with MiXCR, giving one entry per CDR3 protein. The data show over 150,000 distinct CDR3 sequences, 52% seen once. For this clonotype: As yet, its antigen is unknown.

Patients included in sequencing had previously demonstrated CD8+CD57+ cell expansion by flow cytometry. Germline CDR1 is SGDLS and CDR2 is YYNGEE. The CDR3 length is 13 residues. With V trimmed by 5 bases and J by 5 bases, 4 bases remained unmatched. Whole-study results and caveats: No significant patient-versus-control difference appeared in CD8+ Simpson's diversity.

Source material: sorted CD4+, CD8+, or CD8+CD57+ T cells (not recorded which) from PBMCs. This chain joins TRBV9 and TRBJ1-2; 9 bases map to TRBD1. This receptor was identified in a human donor with aplastic anemia. The CDR3 sequence is CASRRDRVYGYTF. In nucleotides, the CDR3 is TGTGCCAGCAGACGGGACAGGGTTTATGGCTACACCTTC.